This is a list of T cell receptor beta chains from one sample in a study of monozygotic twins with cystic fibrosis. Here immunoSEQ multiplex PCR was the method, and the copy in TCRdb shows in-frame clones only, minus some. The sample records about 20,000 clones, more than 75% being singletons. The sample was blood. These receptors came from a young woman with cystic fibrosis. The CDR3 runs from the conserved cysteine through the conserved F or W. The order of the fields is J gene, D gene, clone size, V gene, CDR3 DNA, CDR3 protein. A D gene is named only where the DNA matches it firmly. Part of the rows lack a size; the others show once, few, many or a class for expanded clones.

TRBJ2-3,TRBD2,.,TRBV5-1,TGCGCCAGCAGCCCGGGGACTAGCGGGAGCACAGATACGCAGTATTTT,CASSPGTSGSTDTQYF
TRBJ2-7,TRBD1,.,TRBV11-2,TGTGCCAGCAGCGTCCTTGACAGGGTGGGGGAGCAGTACTTC,CASSVLDRVGEQYF
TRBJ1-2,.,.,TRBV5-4,TGTGCCAGCAGAAAGGACCTTCAGGGTGGGTATGGCTACACCTTC,CASRKDLQGGYGYTF
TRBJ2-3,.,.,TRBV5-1,TGCGCCAGCAGCTTGGCAGTCGCCACAGATACGCAGTATTTT,CASSLAVATDTQYF
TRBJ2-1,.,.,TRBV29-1,TGCAGCGGCCGGGCCGACCACTACAATGAGCAGTTCTTC,CSGRADHYNEQFF
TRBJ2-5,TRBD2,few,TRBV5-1,TGCGCCAGCAGCGGGACCCGGGGGGAGGAGACCCAGTACTTC,CASSGTRGEETQYF
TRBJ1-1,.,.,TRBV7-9,TGTGCCAGCAGCCCGTCGAGGGAAGCGGCTTTCTTT,CASSPSREAAFF
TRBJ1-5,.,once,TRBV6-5,TGTGCCAGCAGCAAGACTGGGAATAGCAATCAGCCCCAGCATTTT,CASSKTGNSNQPQHF
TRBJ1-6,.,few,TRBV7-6,TGTGCCAGCAGCTTCGAATCACGATCACCCCTCCACTTT,CASSFESRSPLHF
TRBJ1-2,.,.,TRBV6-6,TGTGCCAGCAGTTATTTGGGGTTCGATGGCTACACCTTC,CASSYLGFDGYTF
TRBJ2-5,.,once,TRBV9,TGTGCCAGCAGCGTAGGGGCCTCTCGGGAGACCCAGTACTTC,CASSVGASRETQYF
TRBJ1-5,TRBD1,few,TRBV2,TGTGCCAGCAAGACAGGGGGCAATCAGCCCCAGCATTTT,CASKTGGNQPQHF
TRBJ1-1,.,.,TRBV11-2,TGTGCCAGCAGCTCACATTTCATGAACACTGAAGCTTTCTTT,CASSSHFMNTEAFF
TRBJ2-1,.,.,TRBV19,TGTGCCAGTAGTATAACGGATACTAGCTCGGACGAGCAGTTCTTC,CASSITDTSSDEQFF
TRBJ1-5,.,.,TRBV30,TGTGCCTGGAGTGTACTAGACAGCCAAAATCAGCCCCAGCATTTT,CAWSVLDSQNQPQHF
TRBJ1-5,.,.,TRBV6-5,TGTGCCAGCAGGTCATTGGGCAATAGCAATCAGCCCCAGCATTTT,CASRSLGNSNQPQHF
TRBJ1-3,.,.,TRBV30,TGTGCCTGGAGTGGGACCTCTGGAAACACCATATATTTT,CAWSGTSGNTIYF
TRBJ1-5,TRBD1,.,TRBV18,TGTGCCAGCTCACAAAATACAGGGGGGACCCAGCCCCAGCATTTT,CASSQNTGGTQPQHF
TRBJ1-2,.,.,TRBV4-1,TGCGCCAGCAGCCAAGAGGCTACAGGGCTCTATGGCTACACCTTC,CASSQEATGLYGYTF
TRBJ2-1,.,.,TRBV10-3,TGTGCCATCAGCGGGGGCAGCTCCTACAATGAGCAGTTCTTC,CAISGGSSYNEQFF
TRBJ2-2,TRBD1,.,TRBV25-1,TGTGCCAGCGGACAGGGTTACACCGGGGAGCTGTTTTTT,CASGQGYTGELFF
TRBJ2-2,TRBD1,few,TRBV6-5,TGTGCCAGCAGTATGGCAGGGGGAAACACCGGGGAGCTGTTTTTT,CASSMAGGNTGELFF
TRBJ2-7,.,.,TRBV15,TGTGCCACCAGCAGAGATGAACAGGGCTCCGAGCAGTACTTC,CATSRDEQGSEQYF
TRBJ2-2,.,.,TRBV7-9,TGTGCCAGCAGCAATTCCACCGGGGAGCTGTTTTTT,CASSNSTGELFF
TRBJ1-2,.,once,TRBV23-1,TGCGCCAGCAGTCAATTATTAGACAGAAACTATGGCTACACCTTC,CASSQLLDRNYGYTF
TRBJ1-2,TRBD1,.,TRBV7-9,TGTGCCAGCAGCCCATATACAGGGGCTGGCTACACCTTC,CASSPYTGAGYTF
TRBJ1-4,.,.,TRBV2,TGTGCCAGCAGAAAAGATCTTTCAACTAATGAAAAACTGTTTTTT,CASRKDLSTNEKLFF
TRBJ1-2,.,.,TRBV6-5,TGTGCCAGCAGTTACTCGTTTCAGACTTCCAACTATGGCTACACCTTC,CASSYSFQTSNYGYTF
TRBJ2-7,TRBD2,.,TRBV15,TGTGCCACCAGCCCGGGGGGCTACGAGCAGTACTTC,CATSPGGYEQYF
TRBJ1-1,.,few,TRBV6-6,TGTGCCAGCAGGGAGGGGACTGAAGCTTTCTTT,CASREGTEAFF
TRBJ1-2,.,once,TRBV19,TGTGCCAGTAGTCCCCGCAGGGAGGGGACCTATGGCTACACCTTC,CASSPRREGTYGYTF